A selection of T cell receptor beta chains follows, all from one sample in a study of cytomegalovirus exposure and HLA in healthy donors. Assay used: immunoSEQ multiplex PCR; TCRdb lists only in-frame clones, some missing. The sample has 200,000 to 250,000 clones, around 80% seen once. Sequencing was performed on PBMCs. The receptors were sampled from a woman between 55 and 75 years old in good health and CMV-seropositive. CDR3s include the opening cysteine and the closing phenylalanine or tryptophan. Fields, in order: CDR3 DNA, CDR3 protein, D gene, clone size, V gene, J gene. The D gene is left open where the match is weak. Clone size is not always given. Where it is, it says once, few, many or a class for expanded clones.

cdr3_nt: TGCGCCAGCAGCCAAGTTTTCGGGGGAAACTATAGCTACACCTTC; cdr3_aa: CASSQVFGGNYSYTF; d_call: NA; clone_size: NA; v_call: TRBV4-1; j_call: TRBJ1-2
cdr3_nt: TGCGCCAGCAGCTTGAGGGCGCAGGGGCCGACTGGCTACACCTTC; cdr3_aa: CASSLRAQGPTGYTF; d_call: NA; clone_size: NA; v_call: TRBV5-1; j_call: TRBJ1-2
cdr3_nt: TGTGCCAGCAGCGTAGCGAGGGCCACCGGGGAGCTGTTTTTT; cdr3_aa: CASSVARATGELFF; d_call: NA; clone_size: NA; v_call: TRBV9; j_call: TRBJ2-2
cdr3_nt: TGTGCCAGCAGCTTAAATTCTGGGGCAGGAAATTCACCCCTCCACTTT; cdr3_aa: CASSLNSGAGNSPLHF; d_call: NA; clone_size: few; v_call: TRBV7-3; j_call: TRBJ1-6
cdr3_nt: TGTGCCAGCAGTGTGGGGACAGGGGGATTTCACACTGAAGCTTTCTTT; cdr3_aa: CASSVGTGGFHTEAFF; d_call: TRBD1; clone_size: NA; v_call: TRBV2; j_call: TRBJ1-1
cdr3_nt: TGTGCCAGTAGCGGGGTGTCTGGGGCCAACGTCCTGACTTTC; cdr3_aa: CASSGVSGANVLTF; d_call: NA; clone_size: NA; v_call: TRBV19; j_call: TRBJ2-6
cdr3_nt: TGTGCATGGGCGGGGGGGACCTATGGCTACACCTTC; cdr3_aa: CAWAGGTYGYTF; d_call: NA; clone_size: few; v_call: TRBV28; j_call: TRBJ1-2
cdr3_nt: TGCGCCAGCAGCTTGGTGGTTACAGGGGGTGTTGACGAGCAGTACTTC; cdr3_aa: CASSLVVTGGVDEQYF; d_call: TRBD1; clone_size: NA; v_call: TRBV5-1; j_call: TRBJ2-7
cdr3_nt: TGCGCCAGCAGACCTGGGCAGCTGAATGAAAAACTGTTTTTT; cdr3_aa: CASRPGQLNEKLFF; d_call: NA; clone_size: NA; v_call: TRBV5-1; j_call: TRBJ1-4
cdr3_nt: TGTGCCACTACATGGGACAGGGGTCGTGAGCAGTTCTTC; cdr3_aa: CATTWDRGREQFF; d_call: TRBD1; clone_size: NA; v_call: TRBV6-5; j_call: TRBJ2-1
cdr3_nt: TGCGCCAGCAGCCTGACAGGGTACGGAAATCAGCCCCAGCATTTT; cdr3_aa: CASSLTGYGNQPQHF; d_call: TRBD1; clone_size: NA; v_call: TRBV5-1; j_call: TRBJ1-5
cdr3_nt: TGTGCCAGCAGCCGCAAGGGGTGGGTGACTAGCGGCTATAGACGGGGGTACGAGCAGTACTTC; cdr3_aa: CASSRKGWVTSGYRRGYEQYF; d_call: TRBD2; clone_size: NA; v_call: TRBV2; j_call: TRBJ2-7
cdr3_nt: TGTGCCAGCTCCCCTGGACAGCCGTTAGGTAACTATGGCTACACCTTC; cdr3_aa: CASSPGQPLGNYGYTF; d_call: NA; clone_size: NA; v_call: TRBV18; j_call: TRBJ1-2
cdr3_nt: TGTGCCAGCAGCCTAGCTTCGGCGGGGACTCTTGATACGCAGTATTTT; cdr3_aa: CASSLASAGTLDTQYF; d_call: NA; clone_size: few; v_call: TRBV7-2; j_call: TRBJ2-3
cdr3_nt: TGTGCTAGTGGTTTGGGGAGCTCCTATAATTCACCCCTCCACTTT; cdr3_aa: CASGLGSSYNSPLHF; d_call: NA; clone_size: once; v_call: TRBV12-5; j_call: TRBJ1-6
cdr3_nt: TGTGCCAGCAGTTCCCCTCAGGGGTCTAATGAGCAGTTCTTC; cdr3_aa: CASSSPQGSNEQFF; d_call: NA; clone_size: NA; v_call: TRBV2; j_call: TRBJ2-1
cdr3_nt: TGTGCCAGCAGCGGCGGGAAGGCGGGGAATGAAAAACTGTTTTTT; cdr3_aa: CASSGGKAGNEKLFF; d_call: NA; clone_size: NA; v_call: TRBV9; j_call: TRBJ1-4
cdr3_nt: TGCGCCAGCAGCGCGGGACTAGCGGAAGAGACCCAGTACTTC; cdr3_aa: CASSAGLAEETQYF; d_call: TRBD2; clone_size: NA; v_call: TRBV10-2; j_call: TRBJ2-5
cdr3_nt: TGTGCCAGCAGCGAAGCGGAATACAATGAGCAGTTCTTC; cdr3_aa: CASSEAEYNEQFF; d_call: NA; clone_size: NA; v_call: TRBV5-4; j_call: TRBJ2-1
cdr3_nt: TGTGCCAGCTCACTCCGGGACAGCCTCACTGAAGCTTTCTTT; cdr3_aa: CASSLRDSLTEAFF; d_call: TRBD1; clone_size: NA; v_call: TRBV18; j_call: TRBJ1-1
cdr3_nt: TGCGCCAGCAGCGTCCATTACAGGGCTGGAAACACCATATATTTT; cdr3_aa: CASSVHYRAGNTIYF; d_call: NA; clone_size: NA; v_call: TRBV4-3; j_call: TRBJ1-3
cdr3_nt: TGTGCCAGCAGCTCGGAAGCCGAACTAGCGGCGAGGGGTACGCAGTATTTT; cdr3_aa: CASSSEAELAARGTQYF; d_call: TRBD2; clone_size: once; v_call: TRBV5-5; j_call: TRBJ2-3
cdr3_nt: TGCGCCAGCAGCTTGGCCTGGCGGGAGTTATTACGAGATACGCAGTATTTT; cdr3_aa: CASSLAWRELLRDTQYF; d_call: TRBD2; clone_size: NA; v_call: TRBV5-1; j_call: TRBJ2-3
cdr3_nt: TGTGCCAGCAGCTCCCCCGGGGATACGCAGTATTTT; cdr3_aa: CASSSPGDTQYF; d_call: NA; clone_size: NA; v_call: TRBV7-9; j_call: TRBJ2-3
cdr3_nt: TGTGCCAGCAGCTTGGTTGGGGAAGGGGGCACAGATACGCAGTATTTT; cdr3_aa: CASSLVGEGGTDTQYF; d_call: NA; clone_size: NA; v_call: TRBV5-6; j_call: TRBJ2-3
cdr3_nt: TGTGCCAGCAGTTACGGGTCGCAGCTTTCTGGGGCCAACGTCCTGACTTTC; cdr3_aa: CASSYGSQLSGANVLTF; d_call: NA; clone_size: NA; v_call: TRBV27; j_call: TRBJ2-6
cdr3_nt: TGTGCCTCCAGTAGCGGGACCTACCAAGAGACCCAGTACTTC; cdr3_aa: CASSSGTYQETQYF; d_call: TRBD2; clone_size: NA; v_call: TRBV9; j_call: TRBJ2-5
cdr3_nt: TGTGCCAGCAAAAAGACAGGGAACCCGCTGGCTGAAGCTTTCTTT; cdr3_aa: CASKKTGNPLAEAFF; d_call: TRBD1; clone_size: NA; v_call: TRBV6-5; j_call: TRBJ1-1
cdr3_nt: TGTGCCATCAGTGAGGGGAGAAGCTCCTACGAGCAGTACTTC; cdr3_aa: CAISEGRSSYEQYF; d_call: NA; clone_size: NA; v_call: TRBV10-3; j_call: TRBJ2-7
cdr3_nt: TGTGCCAGCAGCTTAGGGGACTACCACACAGATACGCAGTATTTT; cdr3_aa: CASSLGDYHTDTQYF; d_call: TRBD2; clone_size: NA; v_call: TRBV7-6; j_call: TRBJ2-3
cdr3_nt: TGTGCCAGCACCAGGTTTAATGAAAAACTGTTTTTT; cdr3_aa: CASTRFNEKLFF; d_call: NA; clone_size: once; v_call: TRBV2; j_call: TRBJ1-4
cdr3_nt: TGTGCCAGCAGCCTGCGACAGGGGGGACAAGAGACCCAGTACTTC; cdr3_aa: CASSLRQGGQETQYF; d_call: TRBD1; clone_size: NA; v_call: TRBV5-4; j_call: TRBJ2-5
cdr3_nt: TGTGCCAGCAGTTTTCGAGTCGGACAGCAGAACACTGAAGCTTTCTTT; cdr3_aa: CASSFRVGQQNTEAFF; d_call: NA; clone_size: once; v_call: TRBV28; j_call: TRBJ1-1
cdr3_nt: TGTGCCAGCGGGATGGAGGAATGGCCCCAGCATTTT; cdr3_aa: CASGMEEWPQHF; d_call: NA; clone_size: few; v_call: TRBV6-5; j_call: TRBJ1-5
cdr3_nt: TGTGCCAGCAGCCGAAGGGGAGGCGGGACGGCATCCTACGAGCAGTACTTC; cdr3_aa: CASSRRGGGTASYEQYF; d_call: NA; clone_size: NA; v_call: TRBV4-2; j_call: TRBJ2-7
cdr3_nt: TGTGCCAGCTCACCACGGACTAGCGGGAGAGAGACCCAGTACTTC; cdr3_aa: CASSPRTSGRETQYF; d_call: TRBD2; clone_size: NA; v_call: TRBV18; j_call: TRBJ2-5
cdr3_nt: TGCGCCAGCAGTTCCCGCGGACTAACTCACGGGACAGATACGCAGTATTTT; cdr3_aa: CASSSRGLTHGTDTQYF; d_call: NA; clone_size: NA; v_call: TRBV5-1; j_call: TRBJ2-3
cdr3_nt: TGTGCCAGCAGGGCCTCGGGCACTGAAGCTTTCTTT; cdr3_aa: CASRASGTEAFF; d_call: NA; clone_size: NA; v_call: TRBV2; j_call: TRBJ1-1
cdr3_nt: TGTGCCAGCAGCCAAGAGGGGATTCTCGGGACACAACATGAAAAACTGTTTTTT; cdr3_aa: CASSQEGILGTQHEKLFF; d_call: NA; clone_size: NA; v_call: TRBV4-2; j_call: TRBJ1-4
cdr3_nt: TGCGCCAGCAGCCTAATTAGCGGGAAAGCTCCCTCTTTCTCCTACGAGCAGTACTTC; cdr3_aa: CASSLISGKAPSFSYEQYF; d_call: TRBD2; clone_size: NA; v_call: TRBV4-1; j_call: TRBJ2-7
cdr3_nt: TGCGCCAGCAGTTTGAGGGGGCAGGCCTATAATTCACCCCTCCACTTT; cdr3_aa: CASSLRGQAYNSPLHF; d_call: TRBD1; clone_size: few; v_call: TRBV10-1; j_call: TRBJ1-6
cdr3_nt: TGTGCCAGCAGTCCTAGGGGAGGAACTAATGAAAAACTGTTTTTT; cdr3_aa: CASSPRGGTNEKLFF; d_call: NA; clone_size: NA; v_call: TRBV2; j_call: TRBJ1-4
cdr3_nt: TGCGCCAGCAGCTTGGTATCGGCCAGGGTCTCCTACGAGCAGTACTTC; cdr3_aa: CASSLVSARVSYEQYF; d_call: NA; clone_size: NA; v_call: TRBV5-1; j_call: TRBJ2-7
cdr3_nt: TGCAGTGCTGCGAAACAGGGTGGAACTTTCTTT; cdr3_aa: CSAAKQGGTFF; d_call: NA; clone_size: NA; v_call: TRBV20-1; j_call: TRBJ1-1
cdr3_nt: TGTGCCAGCAGCTTGGAACAGGGGGCAGCTGAAGCTTTCTTT; cdr3_aa: CASSLEQGAAEAFF; d_call: TRBD1; clone_size: NA; v_call: TRBV5-6; j_call: TRBJ1-1
cdr3_nt: TGTGCCAGCAGCTTATTTCGGGGGGCCTTCTCCTATAATTCACCCCTCCACTTT; cdr3_aa: CASSLFRGAFSYNSPLHF; d_call: NA; clone_size: NA; v_call: TRBV13; j_call: TRBJ1-6
cdr3_nt: TGTGCCAGCAGTGAAGACAGTAGCTCCTACGAGCAGTACTTC; cdr3_aa: CASSEDSSSYEQYF; d_call: NA; clone_size: NA; v_call: TRBV2; j_call: TRBJ2-7
cdr3_nt: TGTGCCAGCAGCTTGGACTGGAACTATGGCTACACCTTC; cdr3_aa: CASSLDWNYGYTF; d_call: NA; clone_size: NA; v_call: TRBV5-5; j_call: TRBJ1-2
cdr3_nt: TGTGCCAGCAGCCAACTAAAACCGACAGAGAACTACTTC; cdr3_aa: CASSQLKPTENYF; d_call: NA; clone_size: NA; v_call: TRBV4-2; j_call: TRBJ2-7
cdr3_nt: TGCAGCGTTCCAACCCCTTACAGCTATGGCTACACCTTC; cdr3_aa: CSVPTPYSYGYTF; d_call: NA; clone_size: few; v_call: TRBV29-1; j_call: TRBJ1-2
cdr3_nt: TGTGCCAGCAGTTTAAAGGGACAGGGGGTCGGTGAGCAGTACTTC; cdr3_aa: CASSLKGQGVGEQYF; d_call: TRBD1; clone_size: NA; v_call: TRBV27; j_call: TRBJ2-7
cdr3_nt: TGCGCCAGCAGCCAAGGGGGGCCGGAAGCTTTCTTT; cdr3_aa: CASSQGGPEAFF; d_call: NA; clone_size: NA; v_call: TRBV4-1; j_call: TRBJ1-1
cdr3_nt: TGTGCCAGCAGACCACTTGGGACAGGTAGTAGCTACACCTTC; cdr3_aa: CASRPLGTGSSYTF; d_call: TRBD1; clone_size: NA; v_call: TRBV28; j_call: TRBJ1-2
cdr3_nt: TGTGCCAGCAGTTTATCAGGGTGGGGATATGAAAAACTGTTTTTT; cdr3_aa: CASSLSGWGYEKLFF; d_call: NA; clone_size: once; v_call: TRBV28; j_call: TRBJ1-4
cdr3_nt: TGTGCCAGCAGGGCAGGGGGCAGGCCAGATACGCAGTATTTT; cdr3_aa: CASRAGGRPDTQYF; d_call: TRBD1; clone_size: NA; v_call: TRBV27; j_call: TRBJ2-3
cdr3_nt: TGTGCCATCAGTGAGTGGGGACAGGGAAATGAAAAACTGTTTTTT; cdr3_aa: CAISEWGQGNEKLFF; d_call: TRBD1; clone_size: NA; v_call: TRBV10-3; j_call: TRBJ1-4
cdr3_nt: TGTGCCAGCACCTCGGGACAGGGAGATCAGCCCCAGCATTTT; cdr3_aa: CASTSGQGDQPQHF; d_call: TRBD1; clone_size: NA; v_call: TRBV28; j_call: TRBJ1-5
cdr3_nt: TGTGCCAGTAGCGAGAGGGAACACACTGAAGCTTTCTTT; cdr3_aa: CASSEREHTEAFF; d_call: NA; clone_size: NA; v_call: TRBV19; j_call: TRBJ1-1
cdr3_nt: TGCGCCAGCAGCTTGGCTACTAGCGGGTATCTCGATACGCAGTATTTT; cdr3_aa: CASSLATSGYLDTQYF; d_call: TRBD2; clone_size: NA; v_call: TRBV5-1; j_call: TRBJ2-3